What follows are 26 T cell receptor beta chains derived from one specimen sequenced in a study of a mutant IDH1 vaccine in newly diagnosed glioma. The sample's time point: baseline, week 1 (first vaccination visit). As for treatment: pre-vaccination baseline after standard-of-care therapy. Clones were read by immunoSEQ multiplex PCR, and TCRdb kept only the in-frame ones, dropping some. This sample has about 38,000 clones, with under 80% found just once. The sample in question was PBMCs, obtained from a glioma patient treated with radiotherapy, temozolomide or both. The receptors originated from a man aged 35-49 years with glioma. Some clones in this sample may be carry-over from other donors' samples.

The genes are TRBV7-2 and TRBJ1-5; 8 positions match TRBD1. CDR1 and CDR2 (germline): SGHTA, FQGNSA. V was pared by 3 bases and J by 1 base, with 5 bases of the junction left unmatched. This CDR3 has 16 amino acids. CDR3 in amino acids: CASSFTGGWSNQPQHF. DNA for the CDR3: TGTGCCAGCAGCTTCACAGGGGGTTGGAGCAATCAGCCCCAGCATTTT.

The chain employs TRBV5-1 and TRBJ1-3, with D tentatively TRBD1 (5 bases). The CDR3 sequence is 14 residues long. Trimming left V 7 bases short and J 4 bases short, with 15 bases between. CDR1 and CDR2 (germline): SGHRS, YFSETQ. The CDR3 sequence: CASSRGTGGNTIYF. Here the CDR3 DNA reads TGCGCCAGCTCCCGCGGTACAGGAGGAAACACCATATATTTT.

The J gene is TRBJ1-5, the V gene TRBV7-2; weak D call: TRBD1 (6 bases). V shed 7 bases and J shed 7 bases, with 14 bases lying between them. The germline V gene encodes CDR1 SGHTA and CDR2 FQGNSA. The CDR3 loop spans 13 amino acids. This chain's CDR3 is CASTPQGHQPQHF. The CDR3 bases are TGTGCCAGCACCCCGCAGGGGCACCAGCCCCAGCATTTT. The full variable domain, rest sourced from reference TRBV7-2 and TRBJ1-5, is GAGVSQSPSNKVTEKGKDVELRCDPISGHTALYWYRQSLGQGLEFLIYFQGNSAPDKSGLPSDRFSAERTGGSVSTLTIQRTQQEDSAVYLCASTPQGHQPQHFGDGTRLSIL.

The chain links TRBV10-3 to TRBJ2-7, with a possible D match to TRBD1 (5 bases). The CDR3 extends over 13 amino acids. Germline V gives CDR1 ENHRY, CDR2 SYGVKD. Trimming cost V 8 bases and J 7 bases, with 18 bases left between them. The CDR3 nucleotides are TGTGCCATCCGACCTTCTCAGGGTTTTGAGCAGTACTTC. Its protein product is CAIRPSQGFEQYF.

V gene TRBV19 combines with J gene TRBJ2-6; 8 bases agree with TRBD1. CDR1 and CDR2 from the germline V gene are LNHDA and SQIVND (reference sequence). The V and J ends lost 6 bases and 0 bases, in that order; junction bases with no gene match: 16. This CDR3 has 20 residues. The CDR3 DNA follows: TGTGCCAGTAGGTCCCAGGGGGCTCGGCTCCAGAGCTCTGGGGCCAACGTCCTGACTTTC. It is translated as CASRSQGARLQSSGANVLTF. The entire variable domain, with the rest obtained from reference TRBV19 and TRBJ2-6, is as follows: DGGITQSPKYLFRKEGQNVTLSCEQNLNHDAMYWYRQDPGQGLRLIYYSQIVNDFQKGDIAEGYSVSREKKESFPLTVTSAQKNPTAFYLCASRSQGARLQSSGANVLTFGAGSRLTVL.

The gene calls are TRBV7-2 and TRBJ1-4; D is perhaps TRBD1 (5 bases). Trimming pared 5 bases from V and 2 bases from J, leaving 12 bases between. The CDR3 totals 15 residues. Germline V CDR1 and CDR2: SGHTA, FQGNSA. The CDR3 protein is CASSDQGFTNEKLFF. The CDR3 DNA is TGTGCCAGCAGCGATCAGGGTTTCACTAATGAAAAACTGTTTTTT.

The chain carries TRBV5-4 and TRBJ2-1, with 11 bases aligning to TRBD2. Trimming at V came to 4 bases and at J to 5 bases, leaving 8 bases not matched to a gene. The CDR3 consists of 16 residues. The germline V gene has CDR1 SGHNT and CDR2 YYREEE (reference sequence). This CDR3 is CASSLRLAGLHNEQFF. Here the CDR3 DNA reads TGTGCCAGCAGCCTCAGACTAGCGGGACTACACAATGAGCAGTTCTTC.

This clone turned up a few times. The CDR3: CASSLAAFWHRGTNTEAFF. The CDR3 DNA reads TGCGCCAGCAGCTTGGCCGCGTTCTGGCACAGGGGGACCAACACTGAAGCTTTCTTT. This chain links TRBV5-1 with TRBJ1-1; 8 bases agree with TRBD1. This CDR3 region has 19 residues. With V trimmed by 0 bases and J by 2 bases, 15 bases remained unmatched. Germline V gene lookup returns CDR1 SGHRS and CDR2 YFSETQ.

CDR3 sequence reads: CASSPPGVGEQYF. DNA for the CDR3: TGTGCCAGCTCACCACCGGGGGTGGGCGAGCAGTACTTC. The J gene is TRBJ2-7, the V gene TRBV18; D assignment may be TRBD1 or TRBD2 (5 bases each). Trimming cost V 0 bases and J 6 bases, with 9 bases left between them. Germline V gene lookup returns CDR1 KGHSH and CDR2 LQKENI. The CDR3 length is 13 residues.

The chain links TRBV10-3 to TRBJ2-7, with 9 bases fitting TRBD1. The V gene end was trimmed by 10 bases and the J gene end by 3 bases; junction bases not matched to a gene: 4. From germline, CDR1 is ENHRY and CDR2 SYGVKD. The CDR3 consists of 12 residues. The CDR3 spells CATEGQGYEQYF. For the CDR3, the DNA is TGTGCCACCGAGGGACAGGGCTACGAGCAGTACTTC.

The chain employs TRBV18 and TRBJ1-1; D is possibly TRBD1 (5 bases). Germline-derived CDR1 and CDR2 are KGHSH and LQKENI. V lost 1 base to trimming and J lost 1 base, with 7 bases between them. The CDR3 covers 14 residues. CDR3 protein: CASSPLGGNTEAFF. For the CDR3, the DNA is TGTGCCAGCTCACCACTTGGGGGGAACACTGAAGCTTTCTTT. Using reference TRBV18 and TRBJ1-1 for the parts outside the CDR3, the full variable domain is NAGVMQNPRHLVRRRGQEARLRCSPMKGHSHVYWYRQLPEEGLKFMVYLQKENIIDESGMPKERFSAEFPKEGPSILRIQQVVRGDSAAYFCASSPLGGNTEAFFGQGTRLTVV.

V gene TRBV19 combines with J gene TRBJ2-7, with 9 bases lining up with TRBD2. With 3 bases clipped from V and 7 bases from J, the junction kept 7 bases outside the gene matches. This CDR3 comprises 14 residues. In germline, CDR1 is LNHDA, CDR2 SQIVND (reference sequence). CDR3 sequence: CASSMSGGPREQYF. CDR3 bases: TGTGCCAGTAGTATGAGCGGGGGGCCTCGGGAGCAGTACTTC.

The V call is TRBV16, the J call TRBJ1-2, with 9 bases that match TRBD1. CDR1 is KGHSY, CDR2 FQNENV, per germline. This CDR3 has 15 amino acids. V lost 0 bases, J lost 8 bases, and 7 bases stayed unmatched. CDR3 nucleotide sequence: TGTGCCAGCAGCCAATCGTTCGACAGGGGGAGAGGCTACACCTTC. Residues: CASSQSFDRGRGYTF.

This chain uses TRBV10-3 with TRBJ2-7; the match to TRBD2 covers 10 bases. The CDR3 extends over 15 amino acids. The V gene's germline CDR1 is ENHRY and CDR2 SYGVKD. V was clipped by 6 bases and J by 5 bases; unmatched bases: 10. For the CDR3, the DNA is TGTGCCATCAGCCCTTTTGAGCGGGGGGGCCACGAGCAGTACTTC. It specifies CAISPFERGGHEQYF.

The chain has TRBV6-6 and TRBJ1-2; D ambiguous. V lost 2 bases and J lost 4, with 5 bases in between. Looked up from germline, CDR1 is MNHNY and CDR2 is SVGAGI (reference sequence). This CDR3 region has 12 residues. The CDR3 loop reads CASSYPPYGYTF. DNA for the CDR3: TGTGCCAGCAGTTACCCCCCCTATGGCTACACCTTC.

The chain is built from TRBV6-4 and TRBJ1-2; 10 bases match TRBD1. Germline values: CDR1 MRHNA, CDR2 SNTAGT. V dropped 1 base and J dropped 3; count of bases not matched to a gene: 2. The CDR3 is 15 amino acids. Here the CDR3 DNA reads TGTGCCAGCAGTGACTGGGACAGGGGCGACTATGGCTACACCTTC. Translating gives CASSDWDRGDYGYTF.

This clone was found a few times. This sequence joins TRBV5-6 and TRBJ1-5; no reliable D call. With 4 bases removed from V and 2 bases from J, the gap between germline ends came to 13 bases. Germline CDR1 reads SGHDT; CDR2 reads YYEEEE. This CDR3 has 15 residues. The CDR3 DNA sequence: TGTGCCAGCAGCGCCACGAGAAGGGGCAATCAGCCCCAGCATTTT. Its protein is CASSATRRGNQPQHF.

The chain combines TRBV7-8 with TRBJ2-7; possible D gene TRBD1, 5 bases. The CDR3 is made up of 14 amino acids. Trimming removed 1 base at V and 2 bases at J, with 9 bases between. Germline V CDR1 and CDR2: SGHVS, FQNEAQ. CDR3 in DNA: TGTGCCAGCAGCTTAGTTCCAGGGCCCTACGAGCAGTACTTC. As protein: CASSLVPGPYEQYF.

The chain uses TRBV7-2 and TRBJ2-5, with 9 nucleotides matching TRBD1. This CDR3 has 15 amino acids. Germline V gene sequence: CDR1 SGHTA, CDR2 FQGNSA. Trimming took 7 bases from V and 4 from J; bases not matched to a gene: 10. The CDR3 nucleotides are TGTGCCAGCATCCAAACAGGGGGCCTTTTAGAGACCCAGTACTTC. Translating gives CASIQTGGLLETQYF.

This rearrangement joins TRBV4-1 to TRBJ2-3, with a possible D match to TRBD2 (6 bases). V was pared by 5 bases and J by 6 bases, with 27 bases between. The CDR3 has 18 amino acids. Germline assignment: CDR1 MGHRA and CDR2 YSYEKL. Here the CDR3 DNA reads TGCGCCAGCAGCTTCAGGTTCGGGAGAGACCCGGTTTTCGATACGCAGTATTTT. Amino acids: CASSFRFGRDPVFDTQYF.

The gene calls are TRBV2 and TRBJ2-3; no definite D call. The V and J ends lost 7 bases and 3 bases respectively, with 11 bases between them. Germline loops: CDR1 SNHLY, CDR2 FYNNEI. CDR3 length: 13 amino acids. The CDR3 reads CASKWQTTDTQYF. CDR3 nucleotides: TGTGCCAGCAAATGGCAGACTACAGATACGCAGTATTTT. The whole variable domain, filled in from reference TRBV2 and TRBJ2-3, reads EPEVTQTPSHQVTQMGQEVILRCVPISNHLYFYWYRQILGQKVEFLVSFYNNEISEKSEIFDDQFSVERPDGSNFTLKIRSTKLEDSAMYFCASKWQTTDTQYFGPGTRLTVL.

This clone was found once. J is TRBJ2-7 and V is TRBV6-5, with 9 bases identical to TRBD1. Trimming at V came to 7 bases and at J to 0 bases, leaving 7 bases not matched to a gene. The CDR3 has 15 residues. The germline CDR1 and CDR2 sequences are MNHEY and SVGAGI. The CDR3 region has the DNA TGTGCCAGCACCCTAACAGGGGGCAGCTCCTACGAGCAGTACTTC. Amino acid sequence: CASTLTGGSSYEQYF.

The chain couples TRBV5-1 to TRBJ1-1, with 9 positions matching TRBD1. V gave up 2 bases and J gave up 4 bases; unmatched junction bases: 6. Germline values: CDR1 SGHRS, CDR2 YFSETQ. This CDR3 has 15 amino acids. This CDR3 reads CASSFLDRGGTEAFF. The CDR3 nucleotides are TGCGCCAGCAGCTTTCTGGACAGGGGTGGCACTGAAGCTTTCTTT. Drawing the rest from reference TRBV5-1 and TRBJ1-1, the complete variable domain is KAGVTQTPRYLIKTRGQQVTLSCSPISGHRSVSWYQQTPGQGLQFLFEYFSETQRNKGNFPGRFSGRQFSNSRSEMNVSTLELGDSALYLCASSFLDRGGTEAFFGQGTRLTVV.

The CDR3 nucleotides are TGTGCCAGCAGTAGCGGACTAGCGGGGCGCCAAGAGACCCAGTACTTC. It encodes CASSSGLAGRQETQYF. V usage is TRBV7-9 and J usage is TRBJ2-5; 12 nucleotides agree with TRBD2. Losses at the gene ends were 6 bases for V and 1 base for J; bases not matched to a gene: 6. CDR1 is SEHNR, CDR2 FQNEAQ, per germline (reference sequence). This CDR3 has 16 residues.

This clone was counted a single time. The chain has TRBV6-5 and TRBJ1-2; TRBD1 matches at 8 bases. V lost 6 bases, J lost 7 bases, and 13 bases stayed unmatched. CDR3 length: 15 residues. Germline V gene data show CDR1 as MNHEY and CDR2 as SVGAGI. CDR3: CASRSLLQGDAGYTF. CDR3 sequence (DNA): TGTGCCAGCAGATCTTTATTACAGGGGGATGCTGGCTACACCTTC.

This clone was seen once. The rearrangement uses TRBV5-6 and TRBJ1-2; no definite D call. This CDR3 is 14 amino acids long. The V gene lost 0 bases and the J gene lost 0 bases, with 6 bases spanning the gap. Germline CDR1 reads SGHDT; CDR2 reads YYEEEE. CDR3 sequence: CASSLVSANYGYTF. The CDR3 bases are TGTGCCAGCAGCTTGGTTTCGGCTAACTATGGCTACACCTTC.